Presented here are 8 T cell receptor beta chains from one specimen sequenced in a study of blood T cells in healthy people across ages. The authors ran a second PCR of about 7 to 11 cycles using a sample-barcoded 5' primer and a J-beta primer mix. TCRdb re-derived calls from the 5' RACE reads in MiXCR, one entry per CDR3 protein. The sample has 1,300,000 or so distinct CDR3 sequences, 59% seen once; the top ten hold more than 6%. The sample comprised blood. The receptors were gathered from a man aged 18 to 35 in good health.

This clonotype was detected a few times. The rearrangement links TRBV13 to TRBJ2-7, with 7 bases matching TRBD1. This CDR3 region has 14 residues. Trimming cost V 7 bases and J 6 bases; bases outside gene matches: 12. Germline CDR1 reads PRHDT; CDR2 reads FYEKMQ (reference sequence). The CDR3 is CASTRHRGLSEQYF. CDR3 in DNA: TGTGCCAGCACTCGGCACAGGGGCTTGAGCGAGCAGTACTTC.

This chain joins TRBV29-1 and TRBJ2-1; D perhaps matches TRBD1 (6 bases). There are 12 residues in the CDR3. Germline lookup yields CDR1 SQVTM and CDR2 ANQGSEA. The V end lost 0 bases, the J end lost 13 bases, and 13 bases lay between the germline ends. The CDR3 nucleotides read TGCAGCGTTGAAGATCTGGACAGCCAACAGTTCTTC. It codes for CSVEDLDSQQFF.

In DNA form, the CDR3 reads TGCAGCGTCCGACAGGGGTCTGGGGCCAACGTCCTGACTTTC. This gives the protein CSVRQGSGANVLTF. The chain recombines TRBV29-1 with TRBJ2-6; 8 nucleotides match TRBD1. This CDR3 is built from 14 residues. Looked up from germline, CDR1 is SQVTM and CDR2 is ANQGSEA. V shed 6 bases, J shed 1 base, and the junction held 2 bases outside the gene matches. The variable domain in full, completed from reference TRBV29-1 and TRBJ2-6, reads SAVISQKPSRDICQRGTSLTIQCQVDSQVTMMFWYRQQPGQSLTLIATANQGSEATYESGFVIDKFPISRPNLTFSTLTVSNMSPEDSSIYLCSVRQGSGANVLTFGAGSRLTVL.

CDR3 region: CSVVLQHTYEQYF. For the CDR3, the DNA is TGCAGCGTTGTACTTCAACACACCTACGAGCAGTACTTC. The chain carries TRBV29-1 and TRBJ2-7; no clear D gene. V shed 4 bases and J shed 2 bases, with 12 bases lying between them. Germline values: CDR1 SQVTM, CDR2 ANQGSEA. The CDR3 runs 13 residues.

This clonotype was seen a handful of times. The V and J genes are TRBV5-1 and TRBJ1-5, with D possibly being TRBD1 (5 bases). The germline V gene has CDR1 SGHRS and CDR2 YFSETQ. CDR3 length equals 15 residues. The V and J ends lost 4 bases and 0 bases respectively, with 11 bases between them. In nucleotides, the CDR3 is TGCGCCAGCAGCCCGGACGGACATAGCAATCAGCCCCAGCATTTT. It yields the protein CASSPDGHSNQPQHF.

This clonotype was recorded once. The chain is built from TRBV2 and TRBJ2-3; possible D gene TRBD1, 5 bases. The V end lost 10 bases, the J end lost 4 bases, and 15 bases lay between the germline ends. The V gene's germline CDR1 is SNHLY and CDR2 FYNNEI. The CDR3 contains 13 residues. CDR3 sequence reads: CANLITRADTQYF. The CDR3 nucleotides are TGTGCCAACCTAATAACCAGGGCAGATACGCAGTATTTT.

The chain links TRBV25-1 to TRBJ2-3, with a possible D match to TRBD2 (6 bases). Germline CDR1 and CDR2: MGHDK and SYGVNS. Trimming shortened V by 10 bases and J by 2 bases, and 13 bases separated the two germline ends. This CDR3 is built from 13 residues. The CDR3 region has the DNA TGTGCCACCCAGGAGGGGCTCACAGATACGCAGTATTTT. Its protein is CATQEGLTDTQYF.

The chain is built from TRBV20-1 and TRBJ2-7; 8 bases align to TRBD2. The CDR3 is 16 residues long. The junction had 7 bases not matched to a gene; V was cut back by 0 bases and J by 0 bases. CDR1 DFQATT and CDR2 SNEGSKA come from the germline V gene (reference sequence). The CDR3 DNA is TGCAGTGCTAGAGATCGCAGTAGCGGGAACTCCTACGAGCAGTACTTC. Translated, it gives CSARDRSSGNSYEQYF.